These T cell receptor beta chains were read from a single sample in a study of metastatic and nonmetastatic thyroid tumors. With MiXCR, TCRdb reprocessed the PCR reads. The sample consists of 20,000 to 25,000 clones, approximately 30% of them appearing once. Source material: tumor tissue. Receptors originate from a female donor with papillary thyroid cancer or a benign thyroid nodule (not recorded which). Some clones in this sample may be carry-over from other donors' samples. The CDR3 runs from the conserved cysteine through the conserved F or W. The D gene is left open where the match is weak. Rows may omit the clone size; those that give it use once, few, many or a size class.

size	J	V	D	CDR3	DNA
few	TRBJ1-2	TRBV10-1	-	CASSETHGYTF	TGCGCCAGCAGTGAGACCCATGGCTACACCTTC
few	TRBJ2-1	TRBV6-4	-	CASSEVASTNNEQFF	TGTGCCAGCAGTGAGGTAGCTAGTACAAACAATGAGCAGTTCTTC
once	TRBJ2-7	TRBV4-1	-	CASSRKLSGQGTYEQYF	TGCGCCAGCAGCCGCAAACTATCGGGGCAGGGGACGTACGAGCAGTACTTC
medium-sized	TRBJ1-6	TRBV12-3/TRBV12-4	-	CASSPGSSPLHF	TGTGCCAGCAGCCCCGGGAGCTCACCCCTCCACTTT
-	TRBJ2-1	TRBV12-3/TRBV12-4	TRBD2	CASNVFSGGDNEQFF	TGTGCCAGCAACGTCTTTAGCGGGGGTGACAATGAGCAGTTCTTC
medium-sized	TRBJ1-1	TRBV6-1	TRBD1	CASSEAGDRGFPFF	TGTGCCAGCAGTGAAGCGGGGGACAGGGGATTCCCTTTCTTT
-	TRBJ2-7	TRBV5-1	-	CASSLVISYEQYF	TGCGCCAGCAGCTTGGTAATCAGCTACGAGCAGTACTTC
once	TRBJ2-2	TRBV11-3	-	CAGIRDFNTGELFF	TGTGCCGGCATACGGGACTTCAACACCGGGGAGCTGTTTTTT
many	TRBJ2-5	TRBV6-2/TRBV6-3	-	CASSYSRLTQRQYF	TGTGCCAGCAGTTACAGTAGGCTGACACAAAGACAGTACTTC
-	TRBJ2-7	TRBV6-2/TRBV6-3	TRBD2	CASSFSGTSERQYF	TGTGCCAGCAGTTTTTCTGGGACTAGCGAGCGGCAGTACTTC
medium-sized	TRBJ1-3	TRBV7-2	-	CASSLSGKSGNTIYF	TGTGCCAGCAGCTTAAGCGGGAAGTCTGGAAACACCATATATTTT
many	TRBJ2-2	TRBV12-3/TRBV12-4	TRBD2	CASSSGLAGTGELFF	TGTGCCAGCAGTTCGGGACTAGCGGGGACCGGGGAGCTGTTTTTT
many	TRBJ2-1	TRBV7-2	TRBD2	CASSLASGGAGSSNEQFF	TGTGCCAGCAGCTTAGCTAGCGGGGGTGCCGGTTCGAGTAATGAGCAGTTCTTC
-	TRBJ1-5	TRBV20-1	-	CSARDHGGGVSNQPQHF	TGCAGTGCTAGAGATCATGGGGGGGGAGTTAGCAATCAGCCCCAGCATTTT
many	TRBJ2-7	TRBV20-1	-	CSARPGQSLYEQYF	TGCAGTGCCCGGCCGGGACAATCCCTCTACGAGCAGTACTTC
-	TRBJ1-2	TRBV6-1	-	CASSERDNYGYTF	TGTGCCAGCAGTGAACGGGACAACTATGGCTACACCTTC
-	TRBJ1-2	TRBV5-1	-	CASSPSPGNYGYTF	TGCGCCAGCAGCCCATCGCCGGGAAACTATGGCTACACCTTC
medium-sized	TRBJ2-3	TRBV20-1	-	CSARDRDDFTDTQYF	TGCAGTGCTAGAGATCGGGACGACTTCACAGATACGCAGTATTTT
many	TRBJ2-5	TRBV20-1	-	CSARFGGQETQYF	TGCAGTGCTAGATTCGGGGGCCAAGAGACCCAGTACTTC
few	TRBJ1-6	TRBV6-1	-	CASTPWEGDNSPLHF	TGTGCCAGCACACCCTGGGAGGGCGATAATTCACCCCTCCACTTT
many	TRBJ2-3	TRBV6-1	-	CASVMVDTQYF	TGTGCCAGCGTCATGGTGGATACGCAGTATTTT
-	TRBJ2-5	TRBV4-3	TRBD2	CASSQGQRGSETHYF	TGCGCCAGCAGCCAAGGGCAGCGGGGGTCGGAGACCCATTACTTC
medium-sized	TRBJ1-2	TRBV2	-	CASIPTPPYGYTF	TGTGCCAGCATCCCGACACCCCCCTATGGCTACACCTTC
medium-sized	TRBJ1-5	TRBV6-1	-	CASSAASNQPQHF	TGTGCCAGCAGCGCGGCAAGCAATCAGCCCCAGCATTTT
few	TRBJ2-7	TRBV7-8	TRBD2	CASSFSGGSSYEQYF	TGTGCCAGCAGCTTTAGCGGGGGAAGCTCCTACGAGCAGTACTTC
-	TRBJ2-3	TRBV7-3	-	CASSLMGGGGKNTQYF	TGTGCCAGCAGCTTAATGGGGGGCGGAGGCAAAAATACGCAGTATTTT
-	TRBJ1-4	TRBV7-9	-	CASSLSRTMSEKPFF	TGTGCCAGCAGCTTATCCCGGACAATGAGTGAAAAACCGTTTTTT